What follows is one T cell receptor (beta chain) and its context. Its antigen is still unknown. TCR cDNA, made by 5'RACE template switching, carried an added universal primer site and UMIs. TCRdb redid the calling of the 5' RACE reads with MiXCR, one entry per CDR3 protein. The profile shows some 560,000 distinct CDR3 sequences, roughly 17% of them singletons. CDR3 length equals 15 residues. CDR1 and CDR2 (germline): SNHLY, FYNNEI. Germline trimming cut 4 bases from V and 8 bases from J; bases unmatched to any gene: 11. This entry belongs to a study of T cells after yellow fever vaccination. Looking at the study overall: Preparation of the low-cell-number fractions used SMART-Seq v4 Ultra Low Input.

Study-level results: Few clonotypes appeared in both CD4 and CD8 compartments.

V is TRBV2 and J is TRBJ2-1; the match to TRBD2 covers 7 bases. This clonotype was sampled from a man younger than 35 who received the YFV17D yellow fever vaccine. Specimen: PBMCs, collected 5 to 6 days after the first yellow fever vaccination. The CDR3 is CASSVSGRGFHEQFF. The CDR3 DNA reads as TGTGCCAGCAGTGTGTCGGGGCGGGGGTTTCATGAGCAGTTCTTC. Filled out from reference TRBV2 and TRBJ2-1, the complete variable domain reads EPEVTQTPSHQVTQMGQEVILRCVPISNHLYFYWYRQILGQKVEFLVSFYNNEISEKSEIFDDQFSVERPDGSNFTLKIRSTKLEDSAMYFCASSVSGRGFHEQFFGPGTRLTVL.